A selection of T cell receptor beta chains follows, all from one sample in a study of blood T cell repertoires in COVID-19. Method: immunoSEQ multiplex PCR; TCRdb's copy keeps in-frame clones and lacks some. The sample holds a few hundred thousand clones; approximately 82% are singletons and the top ten take 3.5% to 5.5%. The specimen sequenced was peripheral blood. These receptors were obtained from a man in his sixties who had recovered from COVID-19. Each CDR3 is given with its conserved first and last residue. D genes are given only for firm matches. Expanded clones get a size class; other rows say once, few or many, or leave the size out.

CDR3aa: CASSPQRGGRPQYF; CDR3nt: TGTGCCAGCAGCCCGCAGCGGGGGGGCCGTCCGCAGTACTTC; abundance: .; d_gene: TRBD2; j_gene: TRBJ2-7; v_gene: TRBV3-1/TRBV3-2
CDR3aa: CASSTPGSGRHNEQFF; CDR3nt: TGTGCCAGTAGTACCCCGGGGAGCGGGAGGCACAATGAGCAGTTCTTC; abundance: .; d_gene: TRBD2; j_gene: TRBJ2-1; v_gene: TRBV19
CDR3aa: CASSGSYPGAPLHF; CDR3nt: TGCGCCAGCAGCGGGAGTTACCCGGGGGCACCCCTCCACTTT; abundance: few; d_gene: .; j_gene: TRBJ1-6; v_gene: TRBV5-1
CDR3aa: CASSEQQGYQPQHF; CDR3nt: TGCGCCAGCAGTGAGCAACAGGGGTATCAGCCCCAGCATTTT; abundance: .; d_gene: TRBD1; j_gene: TRBJ1-5; v_gene: TRBV10-2
CDR3aa: CASTPRAGSSYNEQFF; CDR3nt: TGTGCCAGTACTCCAAGGGCGGGGAGCTCCTACAATGAGCAGTTCTTC; abundance: .; d_gene: .; j_gene: TRBJ2-1; v_gene: TRBV19
CDR3aa: CSVEGASGRMPATQYF; CDR3nt: TGCAGCGTTGAAGGGGCTAGCGGGAGGATGCCGGCTACGCAGTATTTT; abundance: .; d_gene: TRBD2; j_gene: TRBJ2-3; v_gene: TRBV29-1
CDR3aa: CASSNRGQGSGELFF; CDR3nt: TGTGCCAGCAGCAACCGAGGACAGGGTTCCGGGGAGCTGTTTTTT; abundance: .; d_gene: TRBD1; j_gene: TRBJ2-2; v_gene: TRBV7-3
CDR3aa: CASSLLAGSVETQYF; CDR3nt: TGTGCCAGCAGCTTATTGGCCGGGAGCGTGGAGACCCAGTACTTC; abundance: .; d_gene: .; j_gene: TRBJ2-5; v_gene: TRBV7-9
CDR3aa: CASSQGTHQETQYF; CDR3nt: TGTGCCAGCAGTCAGGGGACACACCAAGAGACCCAGTACTTC; abundance: .; d_gene: .; j_gene: TRBJ2-5; v_gene: TRBV6-5
CDR3aa: CASSPLGRDGYTF; CDR3nt: TGCGCCAGCAGCCCCCTAGGGCGGGATGGCTACACCTTC; abundance: .; d_gene: .; j_gene: TRBJ1-2; v_gene: TRBV5-1
CDR3aa: CATSRDPFAGVYGYTF; CDR3nt: TGTGCCACCAGCAGAGACCCATTTGCGGGGGTTTATGGCTACACCTTC; abundance: few; d_gene: .; j_gene: TRBJ1-2; v_gene: TRBV15
CDR3aa: CASSPLGNQPQHF; CDR3nt: TGTGCCAGCAGCCCACTTGGCAATCAGCCCCAGCATTTT; abundance: .; d_gene: .; j_gene: TRBJ1-5; v_gene: TRBV12-3/TRBV12-4
CDR3aa: CASSFEIGELQGYTGELFF; CDR3nt: TGTGCCAGCAGCTTTGAAATTGGGGAACTACAGGGCTACACCGGGGAGCTGTTTTTT; abundance: .; d_gene: .; j_gene: TRBJ2-2; v_gene: TRBV7-9
CDR3aa: CASRGFRGPHGYTF; CDR3nt: TGTGCCAGCCGGGGGTTCAGGGGGCCTCATGGCTACACCTTC; abundance: .; d_gene: TRBD1; j_gene: TRBJ1-2; v_gene: TRBV6-5
CDR3aa: CASSPGGQGAASGTNEQFF; CDR3nt: TGTGCCAGCTCACCAGGGGGACAGGGGGCGGCTAGCGGGACAAATGAGCAGTTCTTC; abundance: .; d_gene: TRBD1; j_gene: TRBJ2-1; v_gene: TRBV18
CDR3aa: CAWSQGNEQYF; CDR3nt: TGTGCCTGGAGCCAGGGAAACGAGCAGTACTTC; abundance: .; d_gene: .; j_gene: TRBJ2-7; v_gene: TRBV30
CDR3aa: CASSQGYEGRQPQHF; CDR3nt: TGTGCCAGCAGCCAAGGGTATGAGGGCAGGCAGCCCCAGCATTTT; abundance: .; d_gene: .; j_gene: TRBJ1-5; v_gene: TRBV3-1/TRBV3-2
CDR3aa: CASKIEETQYF; CDR3nt: TGTGCCAGCAAAATAGAAGAGACCCAGTACTTC; abundance: .; d_gene: .; j_gene: TRBJ2-5; v_gene: TRBV2
CDR3aa: CATSREGLGPGDTQYF; CDR3nt: TGTGCCACCAGCAGAGAGGGCTTGGGTCCCGGAGATACGCAGTATTTT; abundance: once; d_gene: .; j_gene: TRBJ2-3; v_gene: TRBV15
CDR3aa: CASSEWSLSDQPQHF; CDR3nt: TGTGCCAGCAGTGAGTGGAGCCTTTCGGATCAGCCCCAGCATTTT; abundance: few; d_gene: .; j_gene: TRBJ1-5; v_gene: TRBV6-1
CDR3aa: CATSDPGVLGGELFF; CDR3nt: TGTGCCACCAGTGACCCGGGGGTGCTGGGCGGGGAGCTGTTTTTT; abundance: .; d_gene: .; j_gene: TRBJ2-2; v_gene: TRBV24-1
CDR3aa: CASSFRGREAFF; CDR3nt: TGTGCCAGCAGCTTCCGCGGGAGAGAAGCTTTCTTT; abundance: .; d_gene: .; j_gene: TRBJ1-1; v_gene: TRBV5-6
CDR3aa: CASSLDVGRGTYNEQFF; CDR3nt: TGTGCCAGCAGCTTAGATGTGGGCAGGGGGACCTACAATGAGCAGTTCTTC; abundance: .; d_gene: TRBD1; j_gene: TRBJ2-1; v_gene: TRBV7-8
CDR3aa: CASGLSLASSPYEQYF; CDR3nt: TGTGCTAGTGGTTTGTCGCTAGCAAGCTCCCCCTACGAGCAGTACTTC; abundance: .; d_gene: .; j_gene: TRBJ2-7; v_gene: TRBV12-5
CDR3aa: CASNLRVGGYTF; CDR3nt: TGTGCCAGCAACCTGAGGGTTGGTGGCTACACCTTC; abundance: .; d_gene: .; j_gene: TRBJ1-2; v_gene: TRBV7-2
CDR3aa: CASRTTGNTEAFF; CDR3nt: TGTGCCAGCAGAACGACGGGGAACACTGAAGCTTTCTTT; abundance: .; d_gene: .; j_gene: TRBJ1-1; v_gene: TRBV28
CDR3aa: CASSAGTGRPGDTQYF; CDR3nt: TGTGCCAGCAGCGCCGGGACTGGGCGGCCGGGAGATACGCAGTATTTT; abundance: .; d_gene: .; j_gene: TRBJ2-3; v_gene: TRBV3-1/TRBV3-2
CDR3aa: CASSHAASGPRYEQYF; CDR3nt: TGTGCCAGCAGCCACGCGGCTAGCGGGCCCAGGTACGAGCAGTACTTC; abundance: .; d_gene: TRBD2; j_gene: TRBJ2-7; v_gene: TRBV7-9
CDR3aa: CASSTNRGGGYTF; CDR3nt: TGTGCCAGCAGTACGAACAGGGGGGGTGGCTACACCTTC; abundance: .; d_gene: TRBD1; j_gene: TRBJ1-2; v_gene: TRBV28
CDR3aa: CAWSVRGQGAGQPQHF; CDR3nt: TGTGCCTGGAGTGTACGGGGACAGGGAGCGGGTCAGCCCCAGCATTTT; abundance: .; d_gene: TRBD1; j_gene: TRBJ1-5; v_gene: TRBV30
CDR3aa: CASSLVFGQDYEQYF; CDR3nt: TGCGCCAGCAGCTTGGTATTTGGTCAGGACTACGAGCAGTACTTC; abundance: .; d_gene: .; j_gene: TRBJ2-7; v_gene: TRBV5-1
CDR3aa: CASSARTDFNTEAFF; CDR3nt: TGTGCCAGCAGCGCTCGGACAGACTTTAACACTGAAGCTTTCTTT; abundance: .; d_gene: .; j_gene: TRBJ1-1; v_gene: TRBV5-4
CDR3aa: CASSMTGASYEQYF; CDR3nt: TGTGCCAGCAGTATGACAGGGGCCTCCTACGAGCAGTACTTC; abundance: .; d_gene: TRBD1; j_gene: TRBJ2-7; v_gene: TRBV25-1
CDR3aa: CASQGLRANNEQFF; CDR3nt: TGTGCCAGCCAAGGTCTGCGGGCCAACAATGAGCAGTTCTTC; abundance: .; d_gene: .; j_gene: TRBJ2-1; v_gene: TRBV9
CDR3aa: CASRQGQGNSGANVLTF; CDR3nt: TGCGCCAGCAGGCAGGGACAGGGCAACTCTGGGGCCAACGTCCTGACTTTC; abundance: .; d_gene: TRBD1; j_gene: TRBJ2-6; v_gene: TRBV5-1
CDR3aa: CASSLGTSGKETQYF; CDR3nt: TGCGCCAGCAGCTTGGGTACTAGCGGGAAAGAGACCCAGTACTTC; abundance: .; d_gene: TRBD2; j_gene: TRBJ2-5; v_gene: TRBV5-1
CDR3aa: CASSSNRQTYEQYF; CDR3nt: TGTGCCAGCAGCTCCAACCGACAGACCTACGAGCAGTACTTC; abundance: .; d_gene: .; j_gene: TRBJ2-7; v_gene: TRBV7-8
CDR3aa: CASSSEGGVAYEQYF; CDR3nt: TGTGCCAGCAGCTCCGAGGGGGGGGTCGCCTACGAGCAGTACTTC; abundance: .; d_gene: .; j_gene: TRBJ2-7; v_gene: TRBV11-2
CDR3aa: CASSSDPGLQPQHF; CDR3nt: TGCGCCAGCAGCTCGGATCCCGGACTTCAGCCCCAGCATTTT; abundance: .; d_gene: .; j_gene: TRBJ1-5; v_gene: TRBV5-1
CDR3aa: CASSSTGVSNYGYTF; CDR3nt: TGTGCCAGTAGTTCTACAGGGGTCTCCAACTATGGCTACACCTTC; abundance: few; d_gene: TRBD1; j_gene: TRBJ1-2; v_gene: TRBV19
CDR3aa: CASSLGWTPVYEQYF; CDR3nt: TGTGCCAGCAGCTTAGGATGGACACCGGTTTACGAGCAGTACTTC; abundance: .; d_gene: .; j_gene: TRBJ2-7; v_gene: TRBV7-9
CDR3aa: CASSDSSRGLGNTIYF; CDR3nt: TGTGCCAGCAGTGATTCTTCGAGGGGGCTCGGAAACACCATATATTTT; abundance: few; d_gene: TRBD1; j_gene: TRBJ1-3; v_gene: TRBV2
CDR3aa: CSVEAGGSYEQYF; CDR3nt: TGCAGCGTTGAAGCGGGGGGCTCCTACGAGCAGTACTTC; abundance: .; d_gene: TRBD2; j_gene: TRBJ2-7; v_gene: TRBV29-1
CDR3aa: CASRLQGRTDTQYF; CDR3nt: TGTGCCAGCAGATTACAGGGCCGCACAGATACGCAGTATTTT; abundance: .; d_gene: .; j_gene: TRBJ2-3; v_gene: TRBV6-6
CDR3aa: CASGLGTGGDEAFF; CDR3nt: TGTGCTAGTGGTTTGGGGACAGGGGGCGATGAAGCTTTCTTT; abundance: .; d_gene: TRBD1; j_gene: TRBJ1-1; v_gene: TRBV12-5
CDR3aa: CASSSILGPGLDTQYF; CDR3nt: TGTGCCAGCAGTTCAATACTAGGACCCGGTCTGGATACGCAGTATTTT; abundance: .; d_gene: .; j_gene: TRBJ2-3; v_gene: TRBV27
CDR3aa: CASSIGASGTAYEQYF; CDR3nt: TGTGCCAGTAGTATAGGGGCTAGCGGGACGGCCTACGAGCAGTACTTC; abundance: .; d_gene: TRBD2; j_gene: TRBJ2-7; v_gene: TRBV19
CDR3aa: CATRSGANEQFF; CDR3nt: TGTGCCACAAGGAGTGGGGCCAATGAGCAGTTCTTC; abundance: .; d_gene: .; j_gene: TRBJ2-1; v_gene: TRBV28
CDR3aa: CASSSTLGTAGGHSYEQYF; CDR3nt: TGTGCCAGCAGCTCTACATTGGGGACAGCGGGAGGCCACTCCTACGAGCAGTACTTC; abundance: .; d_gene: TRBD2; j_gene: TRBJ2-7; v_gene: TRBV7-2
CDR3aa: CASSPRRTSGGQETQYF; CDR3nt: TGTGCTAGCAGCCCACGACGGACTAGCGGGGGGCAAGAGACCCAGTACTTC; abundance: .; d_gene: TRBD2; j_gene: TRBJ2-5; v_gene: TRBV7-7